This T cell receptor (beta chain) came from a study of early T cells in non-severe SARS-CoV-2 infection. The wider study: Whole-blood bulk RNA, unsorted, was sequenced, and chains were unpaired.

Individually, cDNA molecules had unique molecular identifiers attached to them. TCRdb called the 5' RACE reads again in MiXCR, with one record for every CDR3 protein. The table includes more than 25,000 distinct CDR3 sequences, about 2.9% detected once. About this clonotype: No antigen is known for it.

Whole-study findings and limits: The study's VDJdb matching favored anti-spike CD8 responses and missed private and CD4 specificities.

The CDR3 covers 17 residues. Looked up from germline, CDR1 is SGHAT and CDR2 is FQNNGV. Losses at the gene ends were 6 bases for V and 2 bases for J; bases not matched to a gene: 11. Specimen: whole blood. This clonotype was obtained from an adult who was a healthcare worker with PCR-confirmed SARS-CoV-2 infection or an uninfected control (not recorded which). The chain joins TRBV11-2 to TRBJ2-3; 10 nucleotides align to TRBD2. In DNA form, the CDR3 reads TGTGCCAGCAGTCTTAATAGCGGGGGGTTATTCACAGATACGCAGTATTTT. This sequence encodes CASSLNSGGLFTDTQYF.